Listed here are 14 T cell receptor beta chains from one sample, sequenced in a study of shared clonotypes between healthy human individuals. Sequenced by immunoSEQ multiplex PCR; TCRdb stores in-frame clones only, minus some. This table has nearly 2 million clones, about 94% appearing once. Naive CD8 cells lacked CD45RO and underwent positive selection for CCR7, leaving out terminally differentiated effector memory CD45RA+ cells. Sequencing was done on a sample of naive CD8+ T cells sorted from blood. Source of these receptors: a young man in good health.

The count of this clone is one. CDR3 residues: CASSESVAYNEQFF. The CDR3 coding sequence is TGCGCCAGCAGTGAGTCAGTCGCTTACAATGAGCAGTTCTTC. The V and J genes are TRBV10-2 and TRBJ2-1, with D uncertain. CDR1 and CDR2 from the germline V gene are WSHSY and SAAADI. The CDR3 is 14 residues long. Trimming took off 0 bases at V and 4 bases at J, with 7 bases between the two ends.

The chain employs TRBV7-9 and TRBJ1-1; a possible D gene is TRBD1 (5 bases). V lost 1 base to trimming and J lost 1 base, with 10 bases between them. The germline gives CDR1 SEHNR, CDR2 FQNEAQ (reference sequence). The CDR3 has 15 amino acids. This CDR3 is CASSLGDGPNTEAFF. The CDR3 nucleotides read TGTGCCAGCAGCTTAGGGGACGGTCCGAACACTGAAGCTTTCTTT.

This chain uses TRBV15 with TRBJ1-4, with D hard to call. V gave up 0 bases and J gave up 0 bases, with 5 bases separating them. Germline lookup yields CDR1 LNHNV and CDR2 YYDKDF (reference sequence). This CDR3 spans 15 amino acids. The CDR3 DNA reads as TGTGCCACCAGCAGAGAACTGTCAACTAATGAAAAACTGTTTTTT. It encodes CATSRELSTNEKLFF.

This clone was recorded once. The V and J genes are TRBV11-2 and TRBJ2-1; 9 bases agree with TRBD1. CDR1 and CDR2 (germline): SGHAT, FQNNGV. The CDR3 sequence is 16 residues long. V lost 5 bases to trimming and J lost 1 base; unmatched junction nucleotides: 6. The CDR3: CASSVGTGKSYNEQFF. In DNA, the CDR3 is TGTGCCAGCAGCGTTGGGACAGGGAAGTCCTACAATGAGCAGTTCTTC.

This clone was seen only a few times. The same CDR3 arises from other DNA sequences in this sample as well. This chain uses TRBV7-9 with TRBJ2-7; tentative D call: TRBD1 (5 bases). The length of the CDR3 is 12 residues. With 4 bases removed from V and 2 bases from J, the gap between germline ends came to 6 bases. The germline CDR1 and CDR2 sequences are SEHNR and FQNEAQ (reference sequence). The CDR3 spells CASSSGTYEQYF. CDR3 nucleotides: TGTGCCAGCAGCTCAGGGACCTACGAGCAGTACTTC.

V gene TRBV4-1 combines with J gene TRBJ2-2; 7 bases align to TRBD1. This CDR3 spans 18 amino acids. Trimming removed 3 bases from V and 1 base from J; junction bases left unmatched: 11. Germline CDR1 and CDR2: MGHRA and YSYEKL. The CDR3 sequence is CASSQTPPTGMNTGELFF. Here the CDR3 DNA reads TGCGCCAGCAGCCAGACTCCCCCGACAGGGATGAACACCGGGGAGCTGTTTTTT.

The rearrangement links TRBV15 to TRBJ1-4; D possibly corresponds to TRBD1 (5 bases). Germline CDR1 LNHNV, CDR2 YYDKDF (reference sequence). The CDR3 covers 16 residues. V was trimmed by 4 bases and J by 8 bases, leaving 20 bases between them. CDR3 nucleotides: TGTGCCACCAGCACATCCCCCGGGACCCCAGGAGAAAAACTGTTTTTT. Translated: CATSTSPGTPGEKLFF.

This chain links TRBV4-3 with TRBJ2-7; 8 nucleotides line up with TRBD1. The CDR3 runs 13 residues. V gave up 4 bases and J gave up 5 bases; unmatched junction bases: 4. The germline CDR1 and CDR2 sequences are LGHNA and YSLEER. As DNA, the CDR3 is TGCGCCAGCAGCCGATCGACAGGGGACGAGCAGTACTTC. The encoded protein is CASSRSTGDEQYF.

V gene TRBV27 combines with J gene TRBJ2-7, with D perhaps TRBD1 (6 bases). Germline CDR1 reads MNHEY; CDR2 reads SMNVEV (reference sequence). Trimming took 4 bases from V and 2 from J, leaving 12 bases between them. The CDR3 totals 14 residues. CDR3 bases: TGTGCCAGCAGTTCTTCCGGGACAACCTACGAGCAGTACTTC. Encoded protein: CASSSSGTTYEQYF.

About this clone: Other nucleotide sequences in the sample specify the same CDR3. CDR3 DNA: TGTGCCACCAGCAGAGTCAGCGGCACAGATACGCAGTATTTT. Protein sequence: CATSRVSGTDTQYF. The genes are TRBV15 and TRBJ2-3; D is ambiguous. The CDR3 length is 14 residues. CDR1 and CDR2 from the germline V gene are LNHNV and YYDKDF (reference sequence). Trimming pared 1 base from V and 1 base from J, leaving 6 bases between. The whole variable domain, remainder taken from reference TRBV15 and TRBJ2-3, is DAMVIQNPRYQVTQFGKPVTLSCSQTLNHNVMYWYQQKSSQAPKLLFHYYDKDFNNEADTPDNFQSRRPNTSFCFLDIRSPGLGDTAMYLCATSRVSGTDTQYFGPGTRLTVL.

Only one count was recorded for this clone. V and J are TRBV11-2 and TRBJ2-3, with D maybe TRBD2 (6 bases). Germline V gene lookup returns CDR1 SGHAT and CDR2 FQNNGV. The CDR3 totals 13 residues. V lost 5 bases, J lost 5 bases, and 11 bases lay in between. The CDR3 nucleotides read TGTGCCAGCAGCCTAGCTAGCGTAGATACGCAGTATTTT. Translation: CASSLASVDTQYF.

The genes are TRBV28 and TRBJ2-2; 8 bases align to TRBD1. Per the germline V gene, CDR1 is MDHEN and CDR2 is SYDVKM. V gave up 5 bases and J gave up 1 base; unmatched junction bases: 9. This CDR3 has 17 residues. This CDR3 is CASSHRDRLGNTGELFF. The DNA for the CDR3 is TGTGCCAGCAGTCACCGGGACAGGTTAGGGAACACCGGGGAGCTGTTTTTT.

The chain employs TRBV13 and TRBJ2-1; 8 positions agree with TRBD1. CDR3 length equals 17 residues. With 1 base clipped from V and 2 bases from J, the junction kept 7 bases outside the gene matches. In germline, CDR1 is PRHDT, CDR2 FYEKMQ (reference sequence). CDR3 coding DNA: TGTGCCAGCAGCTTAGTCACAGGGACAGGAACCTACAATGAGCAGTTCTTC. Residues: CASSLVTGTGTYNEQFF.

V gene TRBV19 combines with J gene TRBJ1-2; no clear D. CDR1 LNHDA and CDR2 SQIVND come from the germline V gene (reference sequence). This CDR3 region has 13 residues. Trimming left V 3 bases short and J 0 bases short, with 5 bases between. In DNA form, the CDR3 reads TGTGCCAGTAGTATTCAGGCTAACTATGGCTACACCTTC. Translation: CASSIQANYGYTF.